The 31 T cell receptor beta chains in this list originate from one sample, sequenced in a study of CD8+ T cells in alopecia areata. Extracted RNA was reverse transcribed, and the resulting cDNA served as sequencing template. Sequencing used immunoSEQ multiplex PCR; TCRdb keeps in-frame clones, though not all of them. The data contain some 120,000 clones, about 50% of them singletons. Material: NKG2D-low CD8+ T cells sorted from blood. These receptors originate from a human donor with alopecia areata.

The chain links TRBV2 to TRBJ2-3; 12 positions agree with TRBD2. Germline V gene data show CDR1 as SNHLY and CDR2 as FYNNEI. V shed 5 bases and J 3 bases; nucleotides not matched to a gene: 3. CDR3 size: 15 residues. The CDR3 region has the DNA TGTGCCAGCAGTTGGACTAGCGGGGAGACAGATACGCAGTATTTT. Protein: CASSWTSGETDTQYF.

V gene TRBV6-5 combines with J gene TRBJ2-7; TRBD2 might be the D (5 bases). This CDR3 has 11 amino acids. Germline-derived CDR1 and CDR2 are MNHEY and SVGAGI. V lost 10 bases and J 7 bases, leaving 14 bases between the germline ends. CDR3 sequence reads: CANPSPGEQYF. DNA for the CDR3: TGTGCCAACCCATCTCCGGGGGAGCAGTACTTC.

This chain uses TRBV23-1 with TRBJ1-4; possible D gene TRBD1, 5 bases. TRBV23-1 is assigned to the ORF class and has an uncertain function. The CDR3 contains 16 residues. Deletions cut 1 base from V and 5 bases from J, with 14 bases between. The CDR3 coding sequence is TGCGCCAGCAGTCAATTTGGGGCAGCTCCCAATGAAAAACTGTTTTTT. Its protein product is CASSQFGAAPNEKLFF.

The DNA of the CDR3 is TGTGCCAGCACCCCCAGGCAGGGTGACTCTGGGGCCAACGTCCTGACTTTC. Amino acids: CASTPRQGDSGANVLTF. The chain is built from TRBV9 and TRBJ2-6, with D tentatively TRBD1 (5 bases). V was pared by 6 bases and J by 0 bases, with 16 bases between. CDR1 is SGDLS, CDR2 YYNGEE, per germline. This CDR3 has 17 residues.

The V gene is TRBV29-1, the J gene TRBJ1-2; D remains unclear. V gave up 6 bases and J gave up 3 bases, with 11 bases separating them. Germline V gene data show CDR1 as SQVTM and CDR2 as ANQGSEA. This CDR3 is 12 amino acids long. The CDR3 reads CSVEMDDYGYTF. The CDR3 nucleotides are TGCAGCGTAGAAATGGATGACTATGGCTACACCTTC.

This clone was counted between two and nine times. Additional DNA sequences in this sample encode the identical CDR3. The chain couples TRBV7-9 to TRBJ1-1; tentatively, D is TRBD1 (6 bases). Trimming took 5 bases from V and 8 from J, leaving 9 bases between them. The CDR3 totals 11 residues. From germline, CDR1 is SEHNR and CDR2 FQNEAQ (reference sequence). The CDR3 nucleotides read TGTGCCAGCAGCCTCGGGACAGAAGCTTTCTTT. Amino acids: CASSLGTEAFF.

This chain connects TRBV2 to TRBJ2-2, with 9 bases aligning to TRBD1. CDR3 size: 14 residues. After removal of 10 bases from V and 5 bases from J, the junction contained 8 bases not matched to a gene. The germline gives CDR1 SNHLY, CDR2 FYNNEI. As DNA, the CDR3 is TGTGCCACCCCCCGGGACAGGGTGACCGGGGAGCTGTTTTTT. Its protein is CATPRDRVTGELFF. Looking up the rest from reference TRBV2 and TRBJ2-2 gives the full variable domain: EPEVTQTPSHQVTQMGQEVILRCVPISNHLYFYWYRQILGQKVEFLVSFYNNEISEKSEIFDDQFSVERPDGSNFTLKIRSTKLEDSAMYFCATPRDRVTGELFFGEGSRLTVL.

The chain has TRBV11-2 and TRBJ2-7; TRBD2 aligns across 9 bases. The germline V gene encodes CDR1 SGHAT and CDR2 FQNNGV. The trim removed 5 bases at V and 5 bases at J, leaving 7 bases unmatched. The CDR3 is made up of 14 amino acids. The CDR3 loop reads CASSPSSGTDEQYF. The CDR3 DNA is TGTGCCAGCAGCCCCTCTAGCGGGACGGACGAGCAGTACTTC.

This clone was picked up one time. CDR3 sequence reads: CSDRVRTYNEQFF. CDR3 DNA sequence: TGCAGCGACAGGGTGAGAACCTACAATGAGCAGTTCTTC. V and J are TRBV29-1 and TRBJ2-1; possibly TRBD1 for D (6 bases). The CDR3 runs to 13 residues. Per the germline V gene, CDR1 is SQVTM and CDR2 is ANQGSEA. Trimming removed 7 bases at V and 2 bases at J, with 12 bases between.

This clone occurred a few times. The chain recombines TRBV29-1 with TRBJ2-5; 9 nucleotides align to TRBD2. The CDR3 is 14 amino acids. Germline lookup yields CDR1 SQVTM and CDR2 ANQGSEA. V was pared by 4 bases and J by 5 bases, with 8 bases of the junction left unmatched. The CDR3 is CSVVGGGALETQYF. In nucleotides, the CDR3 is TGCAGCGTTGTCGGCGGGGGGGCCTTGGAGACCCAGTACTTC.

This clone was detected a few times. V gene TRBV2 combines with J gene TRBJ2-7; 7 nucleotides align to TRBD1. J lost 2 bases, V lost 7 bases, and 8 bases had no gene match. The germline CDR1 and CDR2 sequences are SNHLY and FYNNEI. The length of the CDR3 is 14 residues. The CDR3 DNA reads as TGTGCCAGCACCGGGACAGAAGCCACCTACGAGCAGTACTTC. It codes for CASTGTEATYEQYF.

This clone has just a few counts. The chain's CDR3 is CSVTAGAGDEQYF. The DNA for the CDR3 is TGCAGCGTGACAGCCGGTGCGGGCGACGAGCAGTACTTC. The chain joins TRBV29-1 to TRBJ2-7, with D perhaps TRBD1 or TRBD2 (5 bases each). The V end lost 6 bases, the J end lost 5 bases, and 17 bases lay between the germline ends. Germline V CDR1 and CDR2: SQVTM, ANQGSEA. The CDR3 is made up of 13 amino acids.

The chain is built from TRBV6-4 and TRBJ2-2; no reliable D call. Germline lookup yields CDR1 MRHNA and CDR2 SNTAGT. V lost 7 bases to trimming and J lost 6 bases, with 15 bases between them. The CDR3 has 14 amino acids. This chain's CDR3 is CASKPGDGPGELFF. CDR3 nucleotide sequence: TGTGCCAGCAAACCGGGCGACGGTCCCGGGGAGCTGTTTTTT.

About this clone: The sample contains more than one DNA sequence encoding this CDR3. The rearrangement links TRBV29-1 to TRBJ2-1, with D possibly being TRBD1 (7 bases). V was pared by 3 bases and J by 6 bases, with 15 bases between. This CDR3 has 14 residues. CDR1 and CDR2 from the germline V gene are SQVTM and ANQGSEA. The CDR3: CSVEVAGGGNEQFF. In nucleotides, the CDR3 is TGCAGCGTTGAGGTCGCAGGGGGAGGCAATGAGCAGTTCTTC.

This chain joins TRBV29-1 and TRBJ2-3; 8 nucleotides agree with TRBD2. CDR3 size: 18 residues. From germline, CDR1 is SQVTM and CDR2 ANQGSEA. The ends lost 6 bases at V and 2 bases at J; junction bases unmatched: 19. The CDR3 region is CSVDGKLREAANTDTQYF. CDR3 sequence (DNA): TGCAGCGTAGATGGGAAGTTGCGGGAGGCCGCAAACACAGATACGCAGTATTTT.

This chain connects TRBV4-3 to TRBJ2-7; tentative D call: TRBD1 (6 bases). CDR1 LGHNA and CDR2 YSLEER come from the germline V gene. With 4 bases removed from V and 3 bases from J, the gap between germline ends came to 13 bases. This CDR3 is built from 14 residues. CDR3 DNA: TGCGCCAGCAGCCCCGCATCGACAGGCTACGAGCAGTACTTC. Its protein product is CASSPASTGYEQYF.

The rearrangement links TRBV12-5 to TRBJ2-7; D gene uncertain. Trimming removed 6 bases at V and 0 bases at J, with 9 bases between. The V gene's germline CDR1 is LGHNT and CDR2 FRNRAP. The CDR3 consists of 13 residues. DNA for the CDR3: TGTGCTAGTGGGTACGGTAGCTCCTACGAGCAGTACTTC. It translates to CASGYGSSYEQYF.

J is TRBJ2-1 and V is TRBV2; D is uncertain. Germline V gives CDR1 SNHLY, CDR2 FYNNEI. This CDR3 spans 16 amino acids. Trimming cost V 2 bases and J 0 bases, with 11 bases left between them. DNA for the CDR3: TGTGCCAGCAGTGAACCCCAAAGCAGCTCCTACAATGAGCAGTTCTTC. This encodes CASSEPQSSSYNEQFF.

J is TRBJ1-2 and V is TRBV29-1; 11 positions agree with TRBD1. This CDR3 has 14 residues. Trimming took 4 bases from V and 3 from J; bases not matched to a gene: 4. Germline assignment: CDR1 SQVTM and CDR2 ANQGSEA. CDR3 nucleotides: TGCAGCGTTGTTGGGGACAGGGGGGACTATGGCTACACCTTC. Translating it yields CSVVGDRGDYGYTF.

CDR3 sequence reads: CSAVSTREQFF. The CDR3, as DNA: TGCAGCGCTGTAAGCACACGGGAGCAGTTCTTC. V usage is TRBV29-1 and J usage is TRBJ2-1; D gene unclear. The CDR3 consists of 11 residues. Germline-derived CDR1 and CDR2 are SQVTM and ANQGSEA. Deletions cut 7 bases from V and 10 bases from J, with 14 bases between.

This chain connects TRBV21-1 to TRBJ1-4. TRBV21-1 is described as a pseudogene. The CDR3 extends over 13 amino acids. The CDR3 here is CASPRAVNEKLFF. The CDR3 DNA is TGTGCCAGCCCTCGGGCGGTGAATGAAAAACTGTTTTTT.

This clone has a handful of counts. The gene calls are TRBV7-9 and TRBJ2-7, with D unclear. Trimming stripped 5 bases from V and 1 base from J, with 3 bases between. Germline loops: CDR1 SEHNR, CDR2 FQNEAQ (reference sequence). The CDR3 is 11 amino acids. For the CDR3, the DNA is TGTGCCAGCAGCAAATCCTACGAGCAGTACTTC. Its translation: CASSKSYEQYF.

A few counts support this clone. The chain employs TRBV29-1 and TRBJ2-5, with D unresolved. The germline V gene has CDR1 SQVTM and CDR2 ANQGSEA. The CDR3 has 10 residues. V lost 2 bases, J lost 6 bases, and 4 bases lay in between. This chain's CDR3 is CSVERQTQYF. DNA for the CDR3: TGCAGCGTTGAACGACAGACCCAGTACTTC.

The V and J genes are TRBV20-1 and TRBJ2-7; no definite D call. Trimming stripped 6 bases from V and 7 bases from J, with 10 bases between. Germline V gives CDR1 DFQATT, CDR2 SNEGSKA (reference sequence). CDR3 length equals 10 residues. Here the CDR3 reads CSAHIQEQYF. The CDR3 region has the DNA TGCAGTGCCCATATCCAGGAGCAGTACTTC.

Points on this clone: The same CDR3 arises from other DNA sequences in this sample as well. J is TRBJ2-1 and V is TRBV29-1; D is perhaps TRBD2 (5 bases). Germline CDR1 reads SQVTM; CDR2 reads ANQGSEA. The CDR3 runs 12 residues. The ends were cut back, 3 bases at V and 4 bases at J, with 7 bases in the middle. CDR3 nucleotide sequence: TGCAGCGTTGACGGCGGGTACAATGAGCAGTTCTTC. This translates into CSVDGGYNEQFF.

The rearrangement uses TRBV4-3 and TRBJ2-1, with TRBD2 matching over 10 bases. Germline V gene lookup returns CDR1 LGHNA and CDR2 YSLEER. V was clipped by 2 bases and J by 5 bases; unmatched bases: 6. This CDR3 has 16 residues. This chain's CDR3 is CASSQTLAGANNEQFF. CDR3 DNA sequence: TGCGCCAGCAGCCAAACTCTAGCGGGAGCTAACAATGAGCAGTTCTTC.

This chain links TRBV30 with TRBJ2-3, with a tentative D call TRBD2 (6 bases). The V and J ends lost 0 bases and 6 bases respectively, with 16 bases between them. The germline CDR1 and CDR2 sequences are GTSNPN and SVGIG (reference sequence). This CDR3 comprises 15 residues. The CDR3 bases are TGTGCCTGGAGTGTACCGGGGGACCACTTGGATACGCAGTATTTT. It yields the protein CAWSVPGDHLDTQYF.

This rearrangement joins TRBV4-1 to TRBJ1-1; a possible D gene is TRBD1 (5 bases). The germline gives CDR1 MGHRA, CDR2 YSYEKL. The CDR3 runs to 16 residues. V shed 1 base and J shed 3 bases, with 15 bases lying between them. The CDR3 spells CASSQVGGKSDTEAFF. The CDR3 nucleotides are TGCGCCAGCAGCCAAGTCGGGGGAAAATCGGACACTGAAGCTTTCTTT.

CDR3 bases: TGTGCCAGCAGCATCAGGGGGAGCAATCAGCCCCAGCATTTT. It translates to CASSIRGSNQPQHF. The gene calls are TRBV28 and TRBJ1-5; 7 nucleotides agree with TRBD1. Germline V lookup: CDR1 MDHEN, CDR2 SYDVKM. This CDR3 has 14 residues. Trimming cost V 6 bases and J 1 base; bases outside gene matches: 3.

V usage is TRBV7-8 and J usage is TRBJ2-2, with a possible D match to TRBD2 (5 bases). The CDR3 totals 14 residues. The V end lost 0 bases, the J end lost 6 bases, and 8 bases lay between the germline ends. Germline CDR1 SGHVS, CDR2 FQNEAQ. CDR3 protein: CASSLALAAGELFF. CDR3 in DNA: TGTGCCAGCAGCTTAGCCCTAGCTGCCGGGGAGCTGTTTTTT.

The chain couples TRBV30 to TRBJ2-1; D possibly matches TRBD1 or TRBD2 (5 bases each). The length of the CDR3 is 17 residues. The germline CDR1 and CDR2 sequences are GTSNPN and SVGIG (reference sequence). The V end lost 5 bases, the J end lost 4 bases, and 24 bases lay between the germline ends. CDR3 loop: CAWGPGPQYSLYNEQFF. The CDR3 DNA sequence: TGTGCCTGGGGGCCGGGACCTCAGTACTCCCTTTACAATGAGCAGTTCTTC.